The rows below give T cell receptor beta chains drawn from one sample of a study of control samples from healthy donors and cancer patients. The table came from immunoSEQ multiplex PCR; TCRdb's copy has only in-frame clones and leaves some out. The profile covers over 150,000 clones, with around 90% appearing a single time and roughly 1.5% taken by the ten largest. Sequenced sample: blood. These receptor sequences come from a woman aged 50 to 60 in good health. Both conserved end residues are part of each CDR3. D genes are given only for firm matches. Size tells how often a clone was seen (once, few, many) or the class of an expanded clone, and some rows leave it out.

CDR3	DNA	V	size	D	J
CASTPGGYGYTF	TGTGCCAGCACCCCAGGGGGTTATGGCTACACCTTC	TRBV28	.	TRBD1	TRBJ1-2
CASSSPGRSSYEQYF	TGTGCCAGCAGTTCTCCAGGGCGCAGCTCCTACGAGCAGTACTTC	TRBV28	.	.	TRBJ2-7
CASSSPSRQNFNTDTQYF	TGTGCCAGCAGTTCCCCCTCTCGACAAAATTTCAACACAGATACGCAGTATTTT	TRBV27	.	.	TRBJ2-3
CASSLLASGSPKNIQYF	TGTGCCAGCAGCTTATTGGCTAGCGGGAGTCCCAAAAACATTCAGTACTTC	TRBV7-8	.	TRBD2	TRBJ2-4
CASSQDRGGNQPQHF	TGTGCCAGCAGTCAGGACAGGGGCGGTAATCAGCCCCAGCATTTT	TRBV6-6	.	TRBD1	TRBJ1-5
CASSLSVGYGYTF	TGTGCCAGCAGCCTCTCAGTTGGGTACGGCTACACCTTC	TRBV9	.	.	TRBJ1-2
CASSLGSSDTQYF	TGCGCCAGCAGCTTAGGTAGTTCAGATACGCAGTATTTT	TRBV5-4	.	.	TRBJ2-3
CASSSLPEAVGYTF	TGTGCCAGCAGTTCCCTCCCCGAGGCTGTCGGCTACACCTTC	TRBV28	once	.	TRBJ1-2
CASSFKGTEAFF	TGTGCCAGCAGTTTTAAAGGGACTGAAGCTTTCTTT	TRBV28	few	.	TRBJ1-1
CASSSGLAGTFYNEQFF	TGTGCCAGCAGCTCGGGACTAGCGGGCACATTCTACAATGAGCAGTTCTTC	TRBV7-2	.	TRBD2	TRBJ2-1
CASSLETASSYNSPLHF	TGCGCCAGCAGCTTGGAAACAGCATCCTCCTATAATTCACCCCTCCACTTT	TRBV5-1	few	.	TRBJ1-6
CASTDPGLAGVSEQFF	TGTGCCAGCACCGACCCGGGACTAGCGGGAGTAAGTGAGCAGTTCTTC	TRBV27	.	TRBD2	TRBJ2-1
CASRSGPDYTF	TGTGCCAGCAGGTCCGGGCCTGACTACACCTTC	TRBV12-3/TRBV12-4	.	.	TRBJ1-2
CASSLREETQYF	TGTGCCAGCAGCCTCAGAGAAGAGACCCAGTACTTC	TRBV7-9	.	.	TRBJ2-5
CASSQELRGRSYEQYF	TGTGCCAGCAGCCAAGAGCTCAGGGGCCGTTCCTACGAGCAGTACTTC	TRBV3-1/TRBV3-2	few	.	TRBJ2-7
CASSLMVNNFQLNNEQFF	TGTGCCAGCAGTTTAATGGTAAACAACTTCCAACTCAACAATGAGCAGTTCTTC	TRBV28	.	.	TRBJ2-1
CASSLAEDQPQHF	TGTGCCAGCAGTTTGGCTGAAGATCAGCCCCAGCATTTT	TRBV12-3/TRBV12-4	.	.	TRBJ1-5
CASSRDPDRGAFF	TGTGCCAGCAGCCGGGACCCTGACAGGGGAGCTTTCTTT	TRBV3-1/TRBV3-2	.	TRBD1	TRBJ1-1
CASRVGRDTEAFF	TGTGCCAGTAGGGTGGGCCGAGACACTGAAGCTTTCTTT	TRBV19	.	.	TRBJ1-1
CASSLGQGNGYTF	TGTGCCAGCAGCTTGGGACAGGGGAATGGCTACACCTTC	TRBV5-6	.	TRBD1	TRBJ1-2
CASSLDSGGNQPQHF	TGCGCCAGCAGCTTGGACTCAGGGGGCAATCAGCCCCAGCATTTT	TRBV5-1	once	.	TRBJ1-5
CASSIARDGGTYGYTF	TGTGCCAGTAGTATTGCCCGGGACGGGGGGACCTATGGCTACACCTTC	TRBV19	.	.	TRBJ1-2
CASSFGRGRFYEQYF	TGTGCCAGCAGCTTTGGGAGGGGGCGTTTTTACGAGCAGTACTTC	TRBV7-9	.	.	TRBJ2-7
CASSERPGLAGPGADTQYF	TGTGCCAGCAGCGAAAGACCGGGACTAGCGGGCCCCGGCGCAGATACGCAGTATTTT	TRBV21-1	.	.	TRBJ2-3
CASSLPPHLLSRGTDTQYF	TGTGCCAGCAGCTTGCCCCCCCACTTGCTATCCCGGGGCACAGATACGCAGTATTTT	TRBV7-3	.	.	TRBJ2-3
CASSPSGGVGEQYF	TGCGCCAGCAGCCCCTCGGGGGGGGTAGGCGAGCAGTACTTC	TRBV5-1	.	TRBD2	TRBJ2-7
CASKFPGTGQPQHF	TGTGCCAGCAAATTTCCGGGAACGGGCCAGCCCCAGCATTTT	TRBV28	.	.	TRBJ1-5
CASSSEGKETQYF	TGTGCCAGCAGTTCGGAGGGGAAAGAGACCCAGTACTTC	TRBV27	.	.	TRBJ2-5
CASSAPGQGGFGYTF	TGTGCCAGCAGCGCTCCGGGACAGGGGGGTTTTGGCTACACCTTC	TRBV9	.	TRBD1	TRBJ1-2
CASSPPLRTGGSTEAFF	TGTGCCAGCTCACCACCACTCCGGACAGGGGGTAGCACTGAAGCTTTCTTT	TRBV18	few	TRBD1	TRBJ1-1
CASTLGRGNTIYF	TGTGCCAGTACGTTGGGGCGAGGAAACACCATATATTTT	TRBV19	.	.	TRBJ1-3
CASSSQETQYF	TGCGCCAGCAGCTCGCAAGAGACCCAGTACTTC	TRBV5-1	.	.	TRBJ2-5
CASSSGYGYTF	TGTGCCAGCAGCTCAGGCTATGGCTACACCTTC	TRBV2	.	.	TRBJ1-2
CASSIDSRAKAFF	TGTGCCAGTAGTATAGACTCAAGGGCTAAAGCTTTCTTT	TRBV19	once	.	TRBJ1-1
CASSLRTGGLDSPLHF	TGCGCCAGCAGCTTGCGAACGGGGGGCTTGGATTCACCCCTCCACTTT	TRBV5-1	once	.	TRBJ1-6
CASSLSRELHF	TGTGCCAGCAGCTTATCCCGTGAACTCCACTTT	TRBV7-2	.	.	TRBJ1-6
CASGLDRGSNQPQHF	TGTGCTAGTGGCCTTGACAGGGGTTCCAATCAGCCCCAGCATTTT	TRBV12-5	.	TRBD1	TRBJ1-5
CASSSRDRTGGVEQFF	TGTGCCAGCAGTTCCCGAGATAGGACAGGGGGGGTGGAGCAGTTCTTC	TRBV7-8	once	TRBD1	TRBJ2-1
CASSLVRGTYEQYF	TGTGCCAGCAGCTTAGTCAGAGGTACCTACGAGCAGTACTTC	TRBV7-2	.	.	TRBJ2-7
CASSLWEPGANVLTF	TGTGCCAGCAGCTTATGGGAACCTGGGGCCAACGTCCTGACTTTC	TRBV7-3	.	.	TRBJ2-6
CASSQGIMPTQGTQYF	TGTGCCAGCAGTCAGGGAATAATGCCTACACAGGGTACGCAGTATTTT	TRBV5-5	.	.	TRBJ2-3
CASIGRDSPYEQYF	TGTGCCAGTATCGGCCGGGACAGTCCCTACGAGCAGTACTTC	TRBV19	.	TRBD1	TRBJ2-7
CASSQDPQRTYEQYF	TGCGCCAGCAGCCAAGATCCACAGCGTACCTACGAGCAGTACTTC	TRBV4-1	.	.	TRBJ2-7
CASSPRRSSLYNEQFF	TGTGCCAGCAGCCCGAGACGGTCCAGCCTATACAATGAGCAGTTCTTC	TRBV7-2	.	.	TRBJ2-1
CASSLSAGTGSGNTIYF	TGTGCCAGCAGCTTGTCCGCCGGGACAGGGTCTGGAAACACCATATATTTT	TRBV5-5	.	TRBD1	TRBJ1-3
CASSFWGAGDEKLFF	TGTGCCAGCAGTTTTTGGGGCGCGGGCGATGAAAAACTGTTTTTT	TRBV28	.	.	TRBJ1-4
CASSLELAGVELFF	TGCGCCAGCAGCTTGGAGCTAGCGGGAGTGGAGCTGTTTTTT	TRBV5-1	once	TRBD2	TRBJ2-2
CASSFPHLDHNSPLHF	TGTGCCAGCAGTTTTCCCCACCTCGACCATAATTCACCCCTCCACTTT	TRBV28	.	.	TRBJ1-6
CASRLEGGRIYYEQYF	TGCGCCAGCCGCCTAGAGGGCGGGAGGATATACTACGAGCAGTACTTC	TRBV5-1	.	TRBD2	TRBJ2-7
CASSWREQGYGYTF	TGTGCCAGCAGTTGGAGGGAGCAGGGCTATGGCTACACCTTC	TRBV2	once	.	TRBJ1-2
CASRLSYTEAFF	TGTGCCAGCCGCTTATCTTACACTGAAGCTTTCTTT	TRBV28	.	.	TRBJ1-1
CASSRLTGGNSPLHF	TGCGCCAGCAGCCGGCTGACTGGGGGTAATTCACCCCTCCACTTT	TRBV5-1	.	.	TRBJ1-6
CASSPFVPADTQYF	TGTGCCAGCAGCCCCTTCGTCCCGGCAGATACGCAGTATTTT	TRBV9	.	.	TRBJ2-3